These T cell receptor beta chains were read from a single sample in a study of T cells after yellow fever vaccination. TCRdb processed the 5' RACE reads anew with MiXCR; each CDR3 protein has one entry. The sample records tens of thousands of distinct CDR3 sequences, 4.5% to 5.5% being singletons. The sequencing used PBMCs, either bulk or a sorted T-cell subset (CD4+, CD8+, memory, or dextramer-sorted; not recorded which), collected 15 days after the yellow fever booster vaccination. The receptor set was obtained from a man aged 25-45 years who received the YFV17D yellow fever vaccine. Each CDR3 is given with its conserved first and last residue. Fields, in order: J gene, V gene, clone size, D gene, CDR3 DNA, CDR3 protein. A D gene is named only where the DNA matches it firmly. Some rows mark clone size as missing; the rest say once, few, many or name a class of expanded clone.

>TRBJ2-2|TRBV29-1|many|TRBD1
TGCAGCGGGATCCTCGGGACAGGGTTCACCGGGGAGCTGTTTTTT
CSGILGTGFTGELFF
>TRBJ2-7|TRBV29-1|many|NA
TGCAGCGCGTCAGACGTTTTGGAGCAGTACTTC
CSASDVLEQYF
>TRBJ1-2|TRBV7-9|many|NA
TGTGCCAGCAGCTTAGGTGACTGGGGCTACACCTTC
CASSLGDWGYTF
>TRBJ2-6|TRBV6-2/TRBV6-3|many|NA
TGTGCCAGCAGTTACCCCTCCGGCCAGGGGATCGGTGGGGCCAACGTCCTGACTTTC
CASSYPSGQGIGGANVLTF
>TRBJ2-4|TRBV27|many|TRBD2
TGTGCCAGCAGAACCCCTATGAGGGCCGGGGGGGCCAAAAACATTCAGTACTTC
CASRTPMRAGGAKNIQYF
>TRBJ2-3|TRBV27|many|NA
TGTGCCAGCAGTTTAGGAGGGCCCAGCACAGATACGCAGTATTTT
CASSLGGPSTDTQYF
>TRBJ2-1|TRBV29-1|many|NA
TGCAGCGTCCAAAATCTACTTGGGAATGAGCAGTTCTTC
CSVQNLLGNEQFF
>TRBJ2-1|TRBV20-1|medium-sized|TRBD2
TGCAGTGCTCTTCTAGCGGGAAATTACAATGAGCAGTTCTTC
CSALLAGNYNEQFF
>TRBJ2-1|TRBV12-3/TRBV12-4|many|NA
TGTGCCAGCAGCCCAATTGCGGGTCTCTACAATGAGCAGTTCTTC
CASSPIAGLYNEQFF
>TRBJ2-4|TRBV20-1|many|TRBD1
TGCAGTGCCTGGACAGGGGTCAAAAACATTCAGTACTTC
CSAWTGVKNIQYF
>TRBJ2-1|TRBV29-1|many|TRBD2
TGCAGCGTTGGTCCTAGCGGGAGGCCTGAGCAGTTCTTC
CSVGPSGRPEQFF
>TRBJ2-1|TRBV5-6|many|TRBD2
TGTGCCAGCAGCCCGGCCCAGCGGGAGGCAGATGAGCAGTTCTTC
CASSPAQREADEQFF
>TRBJ2-6|TRBV15|many|NA
TGTGCCACCAGCCTAGCTCCCCTCTTAACCAACGTCCTGACTTTC
CATSLAPLLTNVLTF
>TRBJ1-1|TRBV2|many|NA
TGTGCCAGCAGTGTCTTCGGGGCCGAAGCTTTCTTT
CASSVFGAEAFF
>TRBJ2-4|TRBV15|many|NA
TGTGCCACCAGCAGACCGGACAGAAACATTCAGTACTTC
CATSRPDRNIQYF
>TRBJ2-4|TRBV20-1|many|NA
TGCAGTGCTAGAAAGCCATCCCTAGCCAAAAACATTCAGTACTTC
CSARKPSLAKNIQYF
>TRBJ2-7|TRBV6-6|many|TRBD2
TGTGCCAGCAGCCAAACTAGCGGGAGCAACGAGCAGTACTTC
CASSQTSGSNEQYF
>TRBJ1-4|TRBV6-5|many|TRBD1
TGTGCCAGCAGTTACCTCGCCGGGACAGGGGGAGAAAAACTGTTTTTT
CASSYLAGTGGEKLFF
>TRBJ2-5|TRBV20-1|many|NA
TGCAGTGTCCGGGTGGGGGCCCGAGGGGGAGAGACCCAGTACTTC
CSVRVGARGGETQYF
>TRBJ2-3|TRBV7-2|many|TRBD2
TGTGCCAGCAGCTTAGGGGGACTAGGGATGGCAGATACGCAGTATTTT
CASSLGGLGMADTQYF
>TRBJ1-2|TRBV13|NA|NA
TGTGCCAGCAGCTTAAACTATGGCTACACCTTC
CASSLNYGYTF
>TRBJ1-2|TRBV7-8|many|NA
TGTGCCAGCAGCTTAGCCTTAGAGGGCTACACCTTC
CASSLALEGYTF
>TRBJ2-2|TRBV5-1|many|TRBD1
TGCGCCAGCAGCTTGGCCGTACGGACAGGGGCCACCGGGGAGCTGTTTTTT
CASSLAVRTGATGELFF
>TRBJ1-2|TRBV6-1|NA|NA
TGTGCCAGCAGTGAAGTGTTTAGTGGCCCCACGAGAGGCTACACCTTC
CASSEVFSGPTRGYTF
>TRBJ2-2|TRBV27|many|NA
TGTGCCAGCAGTTACGGGTCGAACACCGGGGAGCTGTTTTTT
CASSYGSNTGELFF
>TRBJ2-5|TRBV5-1|many|TRBD2
TGCGCCAGCAGTGTAGCGGGAGGGGCCGGAGAGACCCAGTACTTC
CASSVAGGAGETQYF
>TRBJ2-3|TRBV19|NA|NA
TGTGCCAACAGGGTAGATCAGGACACAGATACGCAGTATTTT
CANRVDQDTDTQYF
>TRBJ2-2|TRBV5-8|few|NA
TGTGCCAGCGGCCCTGGGAGGCAGGGCGGCACCGGGGAGCTGTTTTTT
CASGPGRQGGTGELFF
>TRBJ2-5|TRBV4-3|many|NA
TGCGCCAGCAGCCAAGTCGGGGGCGAAGAGACCCAGTACTTC
CASSQVGGEETQYF
>TRBJ1-6|TRBV6-1|many|NA
TGTGCCAGCAGGGGGGGATGGGTGTCGTATTCGGGACCCCTCCACTTT
CASRGGWVSYSGPLHF
>TRBJ2-5|TRBV29-1|many|NA
TGCAGCGCCCCGACACAAAATCAAGAGACCCAGTACTTC
CSAPTQNQETQYF
>TRBJ2-2|TRBV11-2|many|NA
TGTGCCAGCAGCTTAGGTGGCTGGTGGGACACCGGGGAGCTGTTTTTT
CASSLGGWWDTGELFF
>TRBJ2-7|TRBV7-2|NA|NA
TGTGCCAGCAGCCCCGAGTTCAGGGCCTCCTACGAGCAGTACTTC
CASSPEFRASYEQYF
>TRBJ2-2|TRBV6-2/TRBV6-3|many|NA
TGTGCCAGCAGTTATAGGGGATGGTTCGAGCCACTAGCTCGTTCCACCGGGGAGCTGTTTTTT
CASSYRGWFEPLARSTGELFF
>TRBJ1-6|TRBV29-1|many|TRBD1
TGCAGCGCCCGGACAGGGAACAAAAATTCACCCCTCCACTTT
CSARTGNKNSPLHF
>TRBJ2-3|TRBV21-1|many|NA
TGTGCCAGCAGCATTTGCGGGAGAGCTGTAGATACGCAGTATTTT
CASSICGRAVDTQYF
>TRBJ2-5|TRBV20-1|many|NA
TGCAGTGCTAGCTCGGGATCCCGAGGGGAGACCCAGTACTTC
CSASSGSRGETQYF
>TRBJ2-5|TRBV20-1|many|NA
TGCAGTGCTAGAGATGGGGGGCCGCAAGAGACCCAGTACTTC
CSARDGGPQETQYF
>TRBJ2-7|TRBV5-4|many|NA
TGTGCCAGCAGCGTGTTCGACCCCTCCTACGAGCAGTACTTC
CASSVFDPSYEQYF
>TRBJ2-3|TRBV7-9|many|NA
TGTGCCAGCCGAAAGGGAGTCGGAACTAGCACAGATACGCAGTATTTT
CASRKGVGTSTDTQYF
>TRBJ2-7|TRBV18|many|NA
TGTGCCAGCTCACCACCGACTAGGCTCGGGGGGCAGTACTTC
CASSPPTRLGGQYF
>TRBJ1-3|TRBV3-1|many|TRBD1
TGTGCCAGCAGCGATAGCGGGACAGCAGGAAACACCATATATTTT
CASSDSGTAGNTIYF
>TRBJ1-6|TRBV30|many|NA
TGTGCCTGGAGTGACAGTTCCCCACCCCTCCACTTT
CAWSDSSPPLHF
>TRBJ2-3|TRBV20-1|many|TRBD2
TGCAGTGCTAGAGATCCAGCGGGAGGTTTCAAAGATACGCAGTATTTT
CSARDPAGGFKDTQYF
>TRBJ2-1|TRBV7-3|many|TRBD2
TGTGCCAGCAGCTCGCGTAGCGGGAGCAATGAGCAGTTCTTC
CASSSRSGSNEQFF
>TRBJ2-7|TRBV6-1|many|NA
TGTGCCAGCAGTAAATGGGACGGGACCTACGAGCAGTACTTC
CASSKWDGTYEQYF
>TRBJ1-1|TRBV20-1|many|TRBD1
TGCAGTGCTAGAGATCCCCAAGGGGGCGGCACTGAAGCTTTCTTT
CSARDPQGGGTEAFF
>TRBJ2-2|TRBV10-3|many|TRBD2
TGTGCCACCAGCGGGGGAGAAACGAACACCGGGGAGCTGTTTTTT
CATSGGETNTGELFF